The 18 T cell receptor beta chains presented below share a single source sample, sequenced in a study of cytomegalovirus exposure and HLA in healthy donors (dated by TCRdb to between 2016 and 2019). The method was the immunoSEQ multiplex PCR assay. The multiplex PCR relied on a mix of 60 forward primers for TCR Vbeta segments and 13 reverse primers for TCR Jbeta segments. What TCRdb holds here is the immuneACCESS table cut down to in-frame rearrangements. Part of the clones is not present; checked against another copy, under half of the missing clones reflect an unresolved V gene, and the others are unexplained. The table for this sample lists about 110,000 clones; 70% to 85% of them were counted only once. The ten largest account for about 0.8% of the sample. What was sequenced was PBMCs. These receptors were collected from a boy between 10 and 17 years old in good health and CMV-seronegative.

This chain uses TRBV6-1 with TRBJ2-2; TRBD1 matches 8 bases. The V and J ends lost 11 bases and 6 bases, in that order; junction bases with no gene match: 11. Germline V gives CDR1 MNHNS, CDR2 SASEGT. The CDR3 loop spans 14 amino acids. The CDR3 coding sequence is TGTGCCGGACAGGGACCCTATAGTTCCGGGGAGCTGTTTTTT. Its protein product is CAGQGPYSSGELFF.

The genes are TRBV4-1 and TRBJ2-1; 12 positions agree with TRBD2. This CDR3 comprises 16 residues. The V gene's germline CDR1 is MGHRA and CDR2 YSYEKL. J was trimmed by 9 bases and V by 0 bases; bases with no gene match: 6. This CDR3 is CASSQEGASGRGEQFF. For the CDR3, the DNA is TGCGCCAGCAGCCAAGAAGGGGCTAGCGGGAGGGGTGAGCAGTTCTTC.

The CDR3 DNA follows: TGTGCCACCAGACTAGATCGAGACACACCATACGAGCAGTACTTC. This translates into CATRLDRDTPYEQYF. This sequence joins TRBV5-4 and TRBJ2-7; possibly TRBD2 for D (6 bases). V shed 9 bases and J shed 4 bases, with 23 bases lying between them. CDR1 and CDR2 (germline): SGHNT, YYREEE (reference sequence). This CDR3 has 15 amino acids.

V is TRBV30 and J is TRBJ1-1; tentative D call: TRBD1 (6 bases). The CDR3 spans 14 residues. The germline V gene has CDR1 GTSNPN and CDR2 SVGIG (reference sequence). Trimming left V 7 bases short and J 4 bases short, with 19 bases between. CDR3 coding DNA: TGTGCCTACCAACCTCGGGGGGCCGGCACTGAAGCTTTCTTT. It is translated as CAYQPRGAGTEAFF.

This chain connects TRBV7-3 to TRBJ1-1; 7 nucleotides line up with TRBD1. V dropped 5 bases and J dropped 1; count of bases not matched to a gene: 19. Germline CDR1 and CDR2: SGHTA and FQGTGA. The CDR3 spans 19 residues. The CDR3 protein is CASSPNTYGPGQKNTEAFF. In nucleotides, the CDR3 is TGTGCCAGCAGCCCCAACACGTACGGACCGGGACAGAAGAACACTGAAGCTTTCTTT.

With respect to this clone: At one boundary the junction diverges from the germline segment, which might be a read error. The rearrangement links TRBV15 to TRBJ2-6; D possibly corresponds to TRBD1 (6 bases). CDR3 length equals 19 residues. CDR1 and CDR2 (germline): LNHNV, YYDKDF (reference sequence). As DNA, the CDR3 is TGTGCCACCAGCAGAGATCCAGGGGCTCTTGGCTCTCGGGCCAACGTCCTGACTTTC. Amino acids: CATSRDPGALGSRANVLTF.

The genes are TRBV11-2 and TRBJ2-2; 7 nucleotides line up with TRBD1. CDR1 SGHAT and CDR2 FQNNGV come from the germline V gene. This CDR3 has 17 residues. V gave up 4 bases and J gave up 2 bases; unmatched junction bases: 10. In nucleotides, the CDR3 is TGTGCCAGCAGCTCATCTACCGGGACAGTTAACACCGGGGAGCTGTTTTTT. Protein: CASSSSTGTVNTGELFF.

This clone was found once. V and J are TRBV5-1 and TRBJ2-6; TRBD1 agrees at 7 bases. The V and J ends lost 4 bases and 4 bases, in that order; junction bases with no gene match: 11. The germline V gene encodes CDR1 SGHRS and CDR2 YFSETQ. The length of the CDR3 is 17 residues. CDR3 sequence (DNA): TGCGCCAGCAGCCCAAGACAGGGCCTGATGGGGGCCAACGTCCTGACTTTC. This translates into CASSPRQGLMGANVLTF.

V is TRBV5-4 and J is TRBJ2-4; the D gene is possibly TRBD2 (6 bases). The CDR3 is 14 amino acids. Germline V gives CDR1 SGHNT, CDR2 YYREEE (reference sequence). V dropped 3 bases and J dropped 6 bases, with 13 bases sitting between them. CDR3 DNA: TGTGCCAGCAGCTCCGTCGGGGGTTTAAACATTCAGTACTTC. It encodes CASSSVGGLNIQYF.

The chain uses TRBV19 and TRBJ2-7; TRBD2 matches 10 bases. The V and J ends lost 1 base and 6 bases, in that order; junction bases with no gene match: 3. This CDR3 spans 14 amino acids. Germline values: CDR1 LNHDA, CDR2 SQIVND (reference sequence). The CDR3 reads CASSIGRLAGEQYF. CDR3 sequence (DNA): TGTGCCAGTAGTATAGGGAGACTAGCGGGCGAGCAGTACTTC. The whole variable domain, filled in from reference TRBV19 and TRBJ2-7, reads DGGITQSPKYLFRKEGQNVTLSCEQNLNHDAMYWYRQDPGQGLRLIYYSQIVNDFQKGDIAEGYSVSREKKESFPLTVTSAQKNPTAFYLCASSIGRLAGEQYFGPGTRLTVT.

This chain connects TRBV6-6 to TRBJ1-4; tentatively, D is TRBD1 (6 bases). This CDR3 is built from 12 residues. The germline CDR1 and CDR2 sequences are MNHNY and SVGAGI (reference sequence). V gave up 2 bases and J gave up 8 bases, with 6 bases separating them. The CDR3 loop reads CASSYQGEKLFF. CDR3 nucleotides: TGTGCCAGCAGTTACCAGGGGGAAAAACTGTTTTTT.

The chain has TRBV7-3 and TRBJ1-1; TRBD1 matches at 7 bases. Unmatched junction bases numbered 7, after V lost 6 bases and J lost 0 bases. This CDR3 is built from 15 residues. Germline CDR1 and CDR2: SGHTA and FQGTGA. DNA of the CDR3: TGTGCCAGCAGTCGTGGACAGGACATGAACACTGAAGCTTTCTTT. Amino acids: CASSRGQDMNTEAFF.

CDR3 coding DNA: TGCGCCAGCAGGACGCTTACCTCACGTAGCGGGAGATCGTCCTACAATGAGCAGTTCTTC. Translating it yields CASRTLTSRSGRSSYNEQFF. The gene calls are TRBV10-1 and TRBJ2-1; 9 bases are a match to TRBD2. Germline V gene lookup returns CDR1 WNHNN and CDR2 SYGVQD (reference sequence). The CDR3 is made up of 20 amino acids. V shed 6 bases, J shed 1 base, and the junction held 19 bases outside the gene matches.

The V call is TRBV6-5, the J call TRBJ2-7; the D gene is possibly TRBD2 (5 bases). The germline V gene encodes CDR1 MNHEY and CDR2 SVGAGI. The CDR3 length is 12 residues. The ends were cut back, 2 bases at V and 8 bases at J, with 10 bases in the middle. The CDR3 region is CASSYGLGQQYF. CDR3 DNA: TGTGCCAGCAGTTACGGACTTGGGCAGCAGTACTTC.

The CDR3 is CASSFGLYEQYF. CDR3 coding DNA: TGTGCCAGCAGCTTTGGGCTTTACGAGCAGTACTTC. V usage is TRBV11-2 and J usage is TRBJ2-7; D unresolved. CDR1 and CDR2 (germline): SGHAT, FQNNGV. The CDR3 has 12 amino acids. V shed 3 bases and J shed 4 bases, with 7 bases lying between them.

The rearrangement uses TRBV7-3 and TRBJ2-2; 9 nucleotides agree with TRBD1. The V gene's germline CDR1 is SGHTA and CDR2 FQGTGA. V was pared by 2 bases and J by 6 bases, with 10 bases of the junction left unmatched. The CDR3 is made up of 17 amino acids. For the CDR3, the DNA is TGTGCCAGCAGCTTATTCCCCGGGACAGGGAAGGCCGGGGAGCTGTTTTTT. Its protein is CASSLFPGTGKAGELFF.

CDR3 sequence (DNA): TGTGCCAGCAGCCGGCTGACTAGCGGGAGTTACGAGCAGTACTTC. This gives the protein CASSRLTSGSYEQYF. The chain has TRBV13 and TRBJ2-7, with 12 bases fitting TRBD2. The V and J ends lost 5 bases and 4 bases, in that order; junction bases with no gene match: 6. The CDR3 sequence is 15 residues long. Germline CDR1 is PRHDT and CDR2 is FYEKMQ (reference sequence).

V and J are TRBV7-9 and TRBJ1-5; D is perhaps TRBD1 (6 bases). This CDR3 comprises 15 residues. With 2 bases removed from V and 3 bases from J, the gap between germline ends came to 11 bases. CDR1 is SEHNR, CDR2 FQNEAQ, per germline (reference sequence). CDR3 protein: CASSLFSGDNQPQHF. DNA of the CDR3: TGTGCCAGCAGCTTATTTTCAGGGGACAATCAGCCCCAGCATTTT.